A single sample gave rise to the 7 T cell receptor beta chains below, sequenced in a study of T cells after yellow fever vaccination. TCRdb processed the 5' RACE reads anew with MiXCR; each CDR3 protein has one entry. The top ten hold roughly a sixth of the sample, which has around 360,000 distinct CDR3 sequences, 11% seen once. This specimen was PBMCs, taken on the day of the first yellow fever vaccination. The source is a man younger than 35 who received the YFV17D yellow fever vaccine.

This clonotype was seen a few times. The CDR3 is CASSVDRGSETQYF. The CDR3 region has the DNA TGCGCCAGCAGCGTTGACAGGGGATCGGAGACCCAGTACTTC. The gene calls are TRBV5-1 and TRBJ2-5, with 8 bases aligning to TRBD1. The germline V gene has CDR1 SGHRS and CDR2 YFSETQ. The CDR3 consists of 14 residues. J lost 5 bases, V lost 4 bases, and 7 bases had no gene match. Filled out from reference TRBV5-1 and TRBJ2-5, the complete variable domain reads KAGVTQTPRYLIKTRGQQVTLSCSPISGHRSVSWYQQTPGQGLQFLFEYFSETQRNKGNFPGRFSGRQFSNSRSEMNVSTLELGDSALYLCASSVDRGSETQYFGPGTRLLVL.

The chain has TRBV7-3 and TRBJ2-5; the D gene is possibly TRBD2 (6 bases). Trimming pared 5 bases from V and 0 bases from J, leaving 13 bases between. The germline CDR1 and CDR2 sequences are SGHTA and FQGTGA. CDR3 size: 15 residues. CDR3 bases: TGTGCCAGCAGCCGCTCGGCGGGGAACCAAGAGACCCAGTACTTC. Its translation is CASSRSAGNQETQYF.

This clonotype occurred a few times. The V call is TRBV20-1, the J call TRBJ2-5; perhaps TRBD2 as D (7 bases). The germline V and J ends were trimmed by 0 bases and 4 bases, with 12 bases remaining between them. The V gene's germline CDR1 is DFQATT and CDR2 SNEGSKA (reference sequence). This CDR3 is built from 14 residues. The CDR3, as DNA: TGCAGTGCTAGAGATTTCGGGGGGCGAGAGACCCAGTACTTC. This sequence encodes CSARDFGGRETQYF.

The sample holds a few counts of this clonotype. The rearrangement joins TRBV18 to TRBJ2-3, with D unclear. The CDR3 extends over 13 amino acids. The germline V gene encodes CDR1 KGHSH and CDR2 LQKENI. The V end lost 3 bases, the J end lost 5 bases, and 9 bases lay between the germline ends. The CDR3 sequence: CASSPQPEDTQYF. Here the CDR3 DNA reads TGTGCCAGCTCACCTCAGCCCGAAGATACGCAGTATTTT.

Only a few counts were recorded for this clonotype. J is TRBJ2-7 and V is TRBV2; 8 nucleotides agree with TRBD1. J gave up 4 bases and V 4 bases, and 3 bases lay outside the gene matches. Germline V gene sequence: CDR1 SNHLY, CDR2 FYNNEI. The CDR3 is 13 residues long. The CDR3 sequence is CASSGQGAYEQYV. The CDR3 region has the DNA TGTGCCAGCAGTGGCCAGGGGGCTTACGAGCAGTACGTC.

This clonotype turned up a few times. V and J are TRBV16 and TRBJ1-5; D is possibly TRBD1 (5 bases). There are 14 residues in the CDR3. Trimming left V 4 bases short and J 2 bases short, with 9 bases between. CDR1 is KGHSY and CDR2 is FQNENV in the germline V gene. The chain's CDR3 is CASSLLGGNQPQHF. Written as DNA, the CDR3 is TGTGCCAGCAGCCTTCTGGGGGGCAATCAGCCCCAGCATTTT.

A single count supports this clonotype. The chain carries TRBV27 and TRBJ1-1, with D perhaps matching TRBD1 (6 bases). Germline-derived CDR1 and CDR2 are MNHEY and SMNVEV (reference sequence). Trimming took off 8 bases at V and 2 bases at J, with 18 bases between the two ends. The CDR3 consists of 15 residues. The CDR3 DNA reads TGTGCCAGCGTACCTTTTGACAGGCTAAACACTGAAGCTTTCTTT. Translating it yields CASVPFDRLNTEAFF.